This TCR beta chain was observed in a study of early T cells in non-severe SARS-CoV-2 infection. Turning to the study itself: Sequencing input comprised bulk RNA from unsorted whole blood; chain pairing was not available.

To note about this clonotype: At one end the junction does not follow the germline gene, possibly because of a read error.

Unique molecular identifiers (one per individual cDNA molecule) were attached. In TCRdb, the 5' RACE reads were re-called with MiXCR into one record per CDR3 protein. Found here are about 80,000 distinct CDR3 sequences, less than 15% of them singletons; the top ten hold roughly 3.2%. Sequencing was performed on whole blood. This TCR was recovered from an adult who was a healthcare worker with PCR-confirmed SARS-CoV-2 infection or an uninfected control (not recorded which).

CDR3 region: CASSQDKRRGKNVQFF. CDR3 in DNA: TGCGCCAGCAGCCAAGATAAACGGCGGGGGAAGAATGTGCAGTTCTTC. The chain is built from TRBV4-1 and TRBJ2-1; TRBD2 aligns across 7 bases. CDR1 is MGHRA, CDR2 YSYEKL, per germline. The CDR3 spans 16 residues.